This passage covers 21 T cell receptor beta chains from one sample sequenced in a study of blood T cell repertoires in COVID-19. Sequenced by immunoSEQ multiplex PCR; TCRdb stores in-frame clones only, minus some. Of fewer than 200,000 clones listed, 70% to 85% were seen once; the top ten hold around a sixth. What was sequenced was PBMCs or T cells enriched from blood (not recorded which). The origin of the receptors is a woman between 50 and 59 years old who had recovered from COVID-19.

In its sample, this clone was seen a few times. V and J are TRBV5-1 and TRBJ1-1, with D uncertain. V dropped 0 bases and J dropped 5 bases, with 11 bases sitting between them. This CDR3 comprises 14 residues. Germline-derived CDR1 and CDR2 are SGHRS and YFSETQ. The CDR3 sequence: CASSLAAGGTEAFF. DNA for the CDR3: TGCGCCAGCAGCTTGGCCGCGGGAGGGACTGAAGCTTTCTTT.

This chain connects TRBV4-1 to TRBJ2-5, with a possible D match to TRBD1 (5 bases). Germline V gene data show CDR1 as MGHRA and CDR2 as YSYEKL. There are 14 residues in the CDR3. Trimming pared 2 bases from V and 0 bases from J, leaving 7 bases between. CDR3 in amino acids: CASSQRQNQETQYF. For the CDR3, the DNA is TGCGCCAGCAGCCAAAGACAGAACCAAGAGACCCAGTACTTC.

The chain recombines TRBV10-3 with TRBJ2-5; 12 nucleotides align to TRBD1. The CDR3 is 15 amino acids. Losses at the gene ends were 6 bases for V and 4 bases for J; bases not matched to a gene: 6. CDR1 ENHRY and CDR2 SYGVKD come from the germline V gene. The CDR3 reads CAIRGTGGAGETQYF. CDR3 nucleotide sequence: TGTGCCATCAGGGGGACAGGGGGCGCGGGAGAGACCCAGTACTTC.

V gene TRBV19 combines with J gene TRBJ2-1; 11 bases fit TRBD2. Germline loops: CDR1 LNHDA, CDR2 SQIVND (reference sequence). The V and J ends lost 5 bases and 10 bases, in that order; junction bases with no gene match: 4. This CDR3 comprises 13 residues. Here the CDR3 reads CASSSLAGEEQFF. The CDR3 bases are TGTGCCAGTAGTTCACTAGCGGGAGAAGAGCAGTTCTTC.

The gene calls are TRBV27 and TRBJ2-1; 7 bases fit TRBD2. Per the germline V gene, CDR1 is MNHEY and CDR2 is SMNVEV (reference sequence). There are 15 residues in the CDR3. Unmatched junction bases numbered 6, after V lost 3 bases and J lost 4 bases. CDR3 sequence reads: CASSFLAGVYNEQFF. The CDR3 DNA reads TGTGCCAGCAGTTTTCTGGCGGGGGTTTACAATGAGCAGTTCTTC.

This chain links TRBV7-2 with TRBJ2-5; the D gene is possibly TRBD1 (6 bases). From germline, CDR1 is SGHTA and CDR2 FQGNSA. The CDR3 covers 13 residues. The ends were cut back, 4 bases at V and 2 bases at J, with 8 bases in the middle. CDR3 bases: TGTGCCAGCAGCTCGGACAGACAAGAGACCCAGTACTTC. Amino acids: CASSSDRQETQYF.

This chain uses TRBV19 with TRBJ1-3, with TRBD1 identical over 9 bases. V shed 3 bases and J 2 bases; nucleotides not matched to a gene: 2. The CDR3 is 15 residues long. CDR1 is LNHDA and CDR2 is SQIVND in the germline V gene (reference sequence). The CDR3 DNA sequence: TGTGCCAGTAGTATCCGGGACAGGGCTGGAAACACCATATATTTT. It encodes CASSIRDRAGNTIYF.

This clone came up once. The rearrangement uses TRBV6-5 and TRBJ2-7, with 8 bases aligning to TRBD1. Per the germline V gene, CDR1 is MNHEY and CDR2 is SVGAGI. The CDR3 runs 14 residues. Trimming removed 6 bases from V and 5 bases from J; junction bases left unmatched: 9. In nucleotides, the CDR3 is TGTGCCAGCAGGCCGACGGACAGGGTGGACGAGCAGTACTTC. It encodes CASRPTDRVDEQYF.

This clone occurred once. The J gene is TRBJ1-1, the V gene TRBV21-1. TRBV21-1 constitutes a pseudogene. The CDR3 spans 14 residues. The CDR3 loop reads CASGTLTGNTEAFF. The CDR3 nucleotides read TGTGCCAGCGGGACTCTTACAGGCAACACTGAAGCTTTCTTT.

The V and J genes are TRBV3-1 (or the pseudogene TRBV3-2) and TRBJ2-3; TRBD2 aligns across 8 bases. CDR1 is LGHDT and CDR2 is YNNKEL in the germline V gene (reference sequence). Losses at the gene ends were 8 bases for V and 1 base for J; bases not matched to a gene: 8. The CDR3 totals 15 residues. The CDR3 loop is CASAPSGGGTDTQYF. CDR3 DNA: TGTGCCAGCGCCCCCTCGGGAGGGGGCACAGATACGCAGTATTTT.

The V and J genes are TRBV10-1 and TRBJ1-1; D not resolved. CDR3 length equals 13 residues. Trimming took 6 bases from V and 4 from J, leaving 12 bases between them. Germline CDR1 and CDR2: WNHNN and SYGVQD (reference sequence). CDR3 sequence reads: CASSPNSGTEAFF. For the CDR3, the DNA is TGCGCCAGCAGCCCTAACTCCGGCACTGAAGCTTTCTTT.

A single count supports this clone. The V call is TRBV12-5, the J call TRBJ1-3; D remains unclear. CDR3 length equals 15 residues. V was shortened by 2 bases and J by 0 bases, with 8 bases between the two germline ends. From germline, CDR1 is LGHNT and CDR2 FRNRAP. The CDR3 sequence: CASGLFPNSGNTIYF. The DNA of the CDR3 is TGTGCTAGTGGTTTGTTCCCCAACTCTGGAAACACCATATATTTT.

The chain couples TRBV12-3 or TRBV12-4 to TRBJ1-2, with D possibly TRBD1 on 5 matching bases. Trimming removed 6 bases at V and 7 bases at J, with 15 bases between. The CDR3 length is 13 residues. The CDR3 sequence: CASSPQVLSGYTF. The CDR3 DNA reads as TGTGCCAGCAGCCCACAGGTTTTGAGTGGCTACACCTTC.

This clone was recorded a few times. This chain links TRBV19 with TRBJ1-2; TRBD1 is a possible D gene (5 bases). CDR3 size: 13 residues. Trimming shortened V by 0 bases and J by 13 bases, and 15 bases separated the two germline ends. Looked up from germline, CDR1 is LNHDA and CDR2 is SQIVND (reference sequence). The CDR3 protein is CASSIEGRTVGTF. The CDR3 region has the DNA TGTGCCAGTAGTATAGAGGGGCGCACCGTGGGCACCTTC. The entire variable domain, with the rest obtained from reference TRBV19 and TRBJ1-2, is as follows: DGGITQSPKYLFRKEGQNVTLSCEQNLNHDAMYWYRQDPGQGLRLIYYSQIVNDFQKGDIAEGYSVSREKKESFPLTVTSAQKNPTAFYLCASSIEGRTVGTFGSGTRLTVV.

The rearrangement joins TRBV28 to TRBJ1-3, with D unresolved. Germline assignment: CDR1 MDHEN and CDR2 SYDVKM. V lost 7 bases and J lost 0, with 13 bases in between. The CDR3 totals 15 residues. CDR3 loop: CASNPPGDSGNTIYF. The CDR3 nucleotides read TGTGCCAGCAACCCTCCCGGGGACTCTGGAAACACCATATATTTT.

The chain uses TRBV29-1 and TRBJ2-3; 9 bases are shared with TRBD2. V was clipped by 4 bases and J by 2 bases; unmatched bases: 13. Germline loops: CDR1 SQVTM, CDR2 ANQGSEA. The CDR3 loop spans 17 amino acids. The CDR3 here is CSVGDMVTSGNTDTQYF. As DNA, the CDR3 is TGCAGCGTTGGGGACATGGTGACTAGCGGTAACACAGATACGCAGTATTTT.

CDR3 residues: CATSRDLTAVLLAVTDTQYF. CDR3 in DNA: TGTGCCACCAGCAGAGACCTCACTGCTGTCTTACTAGCGGTCACAGATACGCAGTATTTT. V usage is TRBV15 and J usage is TRBJ2-3, with 8 bases that match TRBD2. Trimming cost V 0 bases and J 2 bases; bases outside gene matches: 16. Germline assignment: CDR1 LNHNV and CDR2 YYDKDF (reference sequence). The CDR3 length is 20 residues.

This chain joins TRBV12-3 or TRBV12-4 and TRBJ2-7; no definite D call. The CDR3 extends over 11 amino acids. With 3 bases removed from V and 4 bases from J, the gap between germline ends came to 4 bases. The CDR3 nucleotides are TGTGCCAGCAGTTTCGGGTACGAGCAGTACTTC. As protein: CASSFGYEQYF.

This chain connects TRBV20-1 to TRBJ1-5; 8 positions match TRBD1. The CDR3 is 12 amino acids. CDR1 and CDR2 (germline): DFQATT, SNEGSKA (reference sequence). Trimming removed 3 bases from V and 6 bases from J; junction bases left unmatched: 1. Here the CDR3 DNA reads TGCAGTGCTAGTGACAGGGGTCAGCCCCAGCATTTT. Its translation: CSASDRGQPQHF.

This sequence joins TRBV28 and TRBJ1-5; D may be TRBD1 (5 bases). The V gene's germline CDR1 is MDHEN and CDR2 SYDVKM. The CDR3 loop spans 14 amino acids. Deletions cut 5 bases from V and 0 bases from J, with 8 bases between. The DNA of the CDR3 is TGTGCCAGCAGTAACGGGGGTAGCAATCAGCCCCAGCATTTT. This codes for CASSNGGSNQPQHF.

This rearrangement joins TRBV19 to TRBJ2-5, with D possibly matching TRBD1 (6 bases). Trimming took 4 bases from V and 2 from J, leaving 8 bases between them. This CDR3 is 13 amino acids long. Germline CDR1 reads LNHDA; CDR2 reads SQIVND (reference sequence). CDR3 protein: CASSRGQQETQYF. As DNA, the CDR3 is TGTGCCAGTAGTAGGGGACAACAAGAGACCCAGTACTTC.